This is a list of T cell receptor beta chains from one sample in a study of regulatory T cells in long-lasting Graves disease. Each CDR3 protein gets one entry after TCRdb re-called the multiplex PCR reads with MiXCR. Among roughly 610,000 distinct CDR3 sequences listed, approximately 16% were seen once. The sample also formed part of further work on T cells in Graves' hyperthyroidism and ophthalmopathy.

The sample in question was peripheral blood mononuclear cells (PBMCs), obtained at new diagnosis, from a patient treated with antithyroid drugs. The receptors originated from a man between 18 and 35 years old with Graves disease. The CDR3 runs from the conserved cysteine through the conserved F or W. The D gene is left open where the match is weak. A clone size is listed for some rows: how often the clone was seen (once, few, many), or a class if it is expanded.

abundance: NA
j_gene: TRBJ1-5
d_gene: TRBD1
v_gene: TRBV2
CDR3aa: CASSATGGINQPQHF
CDR3nt: TGTGCCAGCAGTGCGACAGGGGGGATCAATCAGCCCCAGCATTTT

abundance: many
j_gene: TRBJ1-1
d_gene: NA
v_gene: TRBV29-1
CDR3aa: CSVGEGGNTEAFF
CDR3nt: TGCAGCGTGGGGGAGGGGGGTAACACTGAAGCTTTCTTT

abundance: many
j_gene: TRBJ2-1
d_gene: NA
v_gene: TRBV20-1
CDR3aa: CSARQPNSYNEQFF
CDR3nt: TGCAGTGCTAGACAGCCCAACTCCTACAATGAGCAGTTCTTC

abundance: many
j_gene: TRBJ2-7
d_gene: TRBD2
v_gene: TRBV2
CDR3aa: CASSEDLAGGIYEQYF
CDR3nt: TGTGCCAGCAGTGAAGATCTAGCGGGAGGAATCTACGAGCAGTACTTC

abundance: few
j_gene: TRBJ2-2
d_gene: TRBD2
v_gene: TRBV20-1
CDR3aa: CSARVTSGNTGELFF
CDR3nt: TGCAGTGCTAGAGTTACTAGCGGAAACACCGGGGAGCTGTTTTTT

abundance: NA
j_gene: TRBJ2-1
d_gene: TRBD2
v_gene: TRBV20-1
CDR3aa: CSARMVAGGYNEQFF
CDR3nt: TGCAGTGCTAGGATGGTAGCGGGAGGGTACAATGAGCAGTTCTTC

abundance: NA
j_gene: TRBJ1-2
d_gene: NA
v_gene: TRBV12-3/TRBV12-4
CDR3aa: CASSPGEGILGYTF
CDR3nt: TGTGCCAGCAGCCCAGGTGAGGGGATCCTTGGCTACACCTTC

abundance: many
j_gene: TRBJ2-1
d_gene: NA
v_gene: TRBV27
CDR3aa: CASRRELSYNEQFF
CDR3nt: TGTGCCAGCAGGAGGGAACTCTCCTACAATGAGCAGTTCTTC

abundance: few
j_gene: TRBJ1-3
d_gene: NA
v_gene: TRBV10-2
CDR3aa: CASSQSSGNTIYF
CDR3nt: TGTGCCAGCAGTCAGAGCTCTGGAAACACCATATATTTT

abundance: many
j_gene: TRBJ2-5
d_gene: TRBD2
v_gene: TRBV27
CDR3aa: CASSLSRLAGERETQYF
CDR3nt: TGTGCCAGCAGTTTATCGAGGCTAGCGGGAGAACGGGAGACCCAGTACTTC

abundance: many
j_gene: TRBJ2-1
d_gene: NA
v_gene: TRBV6-2/TRBV6-3
CDR3aa: CASSDSHNEQFF
CDR3nt: TGTGCCAGCAGTGACTCGCACAATGAGCAGTTCTTC

abundance: NA
j_gene: TRBJ1-5
d_gene: NA
v_gene: TRBV30
CDR3aa: CAWSVNFAQPQHF
CDR3nt: TGTGCCTGGAGTGTAAATTTTGCTCAGCCCCAGCATTTT

abundance: many
j_gene: TRBJ2-5
d_gene: NA
v_gene: TRBV9
CDR3aa: CASSVGASETQYF
CDR3nt: TGTGCCAGCAGCGTGGGGGCTTCTGAGACCCAGTACTTC

abundance: NA
j_gene: TRBJ2-7
d_gene: TRBD1
v_gene: TRBV30
CDR3aa: CAWSGTGAKTYEQYF
CDR3nt: TGTGCCTGGAGCGGAACAGGGGCGAAGACCTACGAGCAGTACTTC

abundance: NA
j_gene: TRBJ2-7
d_gene: TRBD2
v_gene: TRBV20-1
CDR3aa: CSAAKGGLGAEQYF
CDR3nt: TGCAGTGCCGCCAAGGGGGGACTAGGGGCCGAGCAGTACTTC

abundance: many
j_gene: TRBJ1-1
d_gene: NA
v_gene: TRBV20-1
CDR3aa: CSASKGLNTEAFF
CDR3nt: TGCAGTGCTAGTAAAGGCTTGAACACTGAAGCTTTCTTT

abundance: many
j_gene: TRBJ2-7
d_gene: TRBD2
v_gene: TRBV6-2/TRBV6-3
CDR3aa: CASSLDRTSGSWDYEQYF
CDR3nt: TGTGCCAGCAGCCTGGACAGGACTAGCGGGAGCTGGGACTACGAGCAGTACTTC

abundance: NA
j_gene: TRBJ1-1
d_gene: TRBD1
v_gene: TRBV20-1
CDR3aa: CSARDARTGMGTEAFF
CDR3nt: TGCAGTGCTAGAGATGCCAGGACAGGGATGGGGACTGAAGCTTTCTTT

abundance: few
j_gene: TRBJ2-1
d_gene: TRBD2
v_gene: TRBV30
CDR3aa: CAWREGLAGTNEQFF
CDR3nt: TGTGCCTGGAGAGAGGGACTAGCGGGAACGAATGAGCAGTTCTTC

abundance: few
j_gene: TRBJ2-1
d_gene: TRBD2
v_gene: TRBV5-1
CDR3aa: CASSAGPSGRANDEQFF
CDR3nt: TGCGCCAGCAGCGCCGGTCCGAGCGGGAGGGCCAACGATGAGCAGTTCTTC

abundance: NA
j_gene: TRBJ2-7
d_gene: NA
v_gene: TRBV4-1
CDR3aa: CASSQEPPPRGYEQYF
CDR3nt: TGCGCCAGCAGCCAAGAACCCCCGCCCAGGGGTTACGAGCAGTACTTC

abundance: many
j_gene: TRBJ2-7
d_gene: TRBD1
v_gene: TRBV12-3/TRBV12-4
CDR3aa: CASSFGTGVTYEQYF
CDR3nt: TGTGCCAGCAGTTTCGGGACAGGGGTCACCTACGAGCAGTACTTC

abundance: many
j_gene: TRBJ1-1
d_gene: NA
v_gene: TRBV12-3/TRBV12-4
CDR3aa: CASSVQGANTEAFF
CDR3nt: TGTGCCAGCAGCGTACAGGGAGCGAACACTGAAGCTTTCTTT

abundance: many
j_gene: TRBJ1-1
d_gene: TRBD1
v_gene: TRBV7-2
CDR3aa: CASSSQGVLMNTEAFF
CDR3nt: TGTGCCAGCAGCTCACAGGGGGTCCTTATGAACACTGAAGCTTTCTTT

abundance: few
j_gene: TRBJ2-3
d_gene: NA
v_gene: TRBV27
CDR3aa: CASSLTPVVGTDTQYF
CDR3nt: TGTGCCAGCAGTTTGACCCCGGTCGTCGGCACAGATACGCAGTATTTT

abundance: NA
j_gene: TRBJ1-5
d_gene: NA
v_gene: TRBV20-1
CDR3aa: CSASARGQSDQPQHF
CDR3nt: TGCAGTGCTAGTGCGAGGGGACAATCTGATCAGCCCCAGCATTTT

abundance: many
j_gene: TRBJ2-7
d_gene: TRBD2
v_gene: TRBV28
CDR3aa: CASSLSTGAGDYEQYF
CDR3nt: TGTGCCAGCAGTTTATCGACTGGAGCGGGAGACTACGAGCAGTACTTC

abundance: many
j_gene: TRBJ2-1
d_gene: TRBD2
v_gene: TRBV30
CDR3aa: CAWSVAGGEQFF
CDR3nt: TGTGCCTGGAGTGTGGCGGGAGGGGAGCAGTTCTTC

abundance: many
j_gene: TRBJ2-4
d_gene: NA
v_gene: TRBV2
CDR3aa: CASSVLYGAGYF
CDR3nt: TGTGCCAGCAGTGTCCTATACGGAGCTGGGTACTTC

abundance: NA
j_gene: TRBJ2-3
d_gene: NA
v_gene: TRBV9
CDR3aa: CASSFSGDGDTQYF
CDR3nt: TGTGCCAGCAGCTTTTCGGGGGATGGGGATACGCAGTATTTT

abundance: many
j_gene: TRBJ2-2
d_gene: NA
v_gene: TRBV29-1
CDR3aa: CSVRNSIHTGELFF
CDR3nt: TGCAGCGTTAGGAATAGCATCCACACCGGGGAGCTGTTTTTT

abundance: few
j_gene: TRBJ1-6
d_gene: TRBD1
v_gene: TRBV6-1
CDR3aa: CASTMTGANSPLHF
CDR3nt: TGTGCCAGCACCATGACAGGGGCGAATTCACCCCTCCACTTT

abundance: many
j_gene: TRBJ2-7
d_gene: NA
v_gene: TRBV7-9
CDR3aa: CASSLTGVEYEQYF
CDR3nt: TGTGCCAGCAGCTTAACAGGAGTCGAGTACGAGCAGTACTTC

abundance: NA
j_gene: TRBJ1-1
d_gene: NA
v_gene: TRBV19
CDR3aa: CASSIGESTRAFF
CDR3nt: TGTGCCAGTAGTATCGGTGAATCCACGCGAGCTTTCTTT

abundance: few
j_gene: TRBJ2-7
d_gene: NA
v_gene: TRBV5-1
CDR3aa: CASSFGQPVGTYEQYF
CDR3nt: TGCGCCAGCAGCTTTGGACAGCCCGTAGGGACCTACGAGCAGTACTTC

abundance: few
j_gene: TRBJ2-1
d_gene: TRBD2
v_gene: TRBV20-1
CDR3aa: CSANPLLAAYNEQFF
CDR3nt: TGCAGTGCTAATCCCCTTCTAGCGGCTTACAATGAGCAGTTCTTC

abundance: few
j_gene: TRBJ1-2
d_gene: NA
v_gene: TRBV30
CDR3aa: CAWNVEGKGVNGYTF
CDR3nt: TGTGCCTGGAATGTCGAGGGAAAGGGGGTGAATGGCTACACCTTC

abundance: few
j_gene: TRBJ2-2
d_gene: NA
v_gene: TRBV9
CDR3aa: CASSVGPGSNTGELLF
CDR3nt: NA

abundance: few
j_gene: TRBJ2-1
d_gene: TRBD2
v_gene: TRBV4-2
CDR3aa: CASSQGGLAENRRFF
CDR3nt: TGTGCCAGCAGCCAAGGAGGACTAGCGGAGAATAGGCGGTTCTTC

abundance: many
j_gene: TRBJ2-1
d_gene: TRBD2
v_gene: TRBV5-1
CDR3aa: CASGRQRENNEQFF
CDR3nt: TGCGCCAGCGGAAGGCAGCGGGAGAACAATGAGCAGTTCTTC

abundance: NA
j_gene: TRBJ2-7
d_gene: TRBD2
v_gene: TRBV5-4
CDR3aa: CASSSIAGVGEQYF
CDR3nt: TGTGCCAGCAGCTCCATAGCGGGAGTAGGCGAGCAGTACTTC